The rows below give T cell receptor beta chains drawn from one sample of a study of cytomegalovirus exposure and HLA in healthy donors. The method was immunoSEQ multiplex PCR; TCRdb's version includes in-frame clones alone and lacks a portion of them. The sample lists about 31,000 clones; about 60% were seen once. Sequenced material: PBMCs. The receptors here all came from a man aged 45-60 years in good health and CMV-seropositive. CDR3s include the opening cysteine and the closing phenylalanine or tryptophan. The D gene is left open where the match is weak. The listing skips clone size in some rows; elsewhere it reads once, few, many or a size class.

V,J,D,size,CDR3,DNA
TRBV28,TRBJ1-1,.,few,CASSLAGYTEAFF,TGTGCCAGCAGTTTAGCGGGATACACTGAAGCTTTCTTT
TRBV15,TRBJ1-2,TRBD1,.,CATSSFQGAGYGYTF,TGTGCCACCAGCAGCTTCCAGGGGGCGGGCTATGGCTACACCTTC
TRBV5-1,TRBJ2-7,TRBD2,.,CASSLTSGAYYEQYF,TGCGCCAGCAGCTTGACTAGCGGGGCTTACTACGAGCAGTACTTC
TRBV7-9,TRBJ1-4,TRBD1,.,CASSITGTGEKLFF,TGTGCCAGCAGCATAACCGGGACAGGGGAAAAACTGTTTTTT
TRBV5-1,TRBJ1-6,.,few,CASSLGPGQISPTLHF,TGCGCCAGCAGCTTGGGGCCGGGACAAATTTCCCCCACCCTCCACTTT
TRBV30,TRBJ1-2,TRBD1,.,CAWSQGADYGYTF,TGTGCCTGGAGTCAGGGGGCGGACTATGGCTACACCTTC
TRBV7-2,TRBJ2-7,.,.,CASSLFWSGSYEQYF,TGTGCCAGCAGCTTGTTCTGGAGCGGCAGCTACGAGCAGTACTTC
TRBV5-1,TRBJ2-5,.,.,CASSSGVQETQYF,TGCGCCAGCAGCTCCGGGGTCCAAGAGACCCAGTACTTC
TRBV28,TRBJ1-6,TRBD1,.,CASEPGQGTSPLHF,TGTGCCAGTGAACCGGGACAGGGGACTTCACCCCTCCACTTT
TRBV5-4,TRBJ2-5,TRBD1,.,CASSLDQDRGETQYF,TGTGCCAGCAGCTTGGACCAGGACAGGGGAGAGACCCAGTACTTC
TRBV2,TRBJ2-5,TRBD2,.,CASSEGLAAKETQYF,TGTGCCAGCAGTGAAGGACTAGCGGCCAAAGAGACCCAGTACTTC
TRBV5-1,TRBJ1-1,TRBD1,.,CASSPWTGVPTEAFF,TGCGCCAGCAGCCCCTGGACAGGAGTACCCACTGAAGCTTTCTTT
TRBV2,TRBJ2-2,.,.,CAIRGAGTNTGELFF,TGTGCCATCCGGGGGGCGGGAACGAACACCGGGGAGCTGTTTTTT
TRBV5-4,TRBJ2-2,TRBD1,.,CASSSPSGQINTGELFF,TGTGCCAGCAGCTCCCCCTCGGGACAGATAAACACCGGGGAGCTGTTTTTT
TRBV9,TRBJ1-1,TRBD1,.,CASTRTGGLNTEAFF,TGTGCCAGCACCCGGACAGGGGGCCTGAACACTGAAGCTTTCTTT
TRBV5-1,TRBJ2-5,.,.,CASSLASSQETQYF,TGCGCCAGCAGCTTGGCTAGCAGTCAAGAGACCCAGTACTTC
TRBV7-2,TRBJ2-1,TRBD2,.,CASRHGLAGGRNEQFF,TGTGCCAGCAGACATGGACTAGCGGGAGGTCGCAATGAGCAGTTCTTC
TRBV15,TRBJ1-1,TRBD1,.,CATRDTGGLNTEAFF,TGTGCCACCAGAGATACAGGGGGCCTGAACACTGAAGCTTTCTTT
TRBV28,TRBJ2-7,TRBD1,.,CASGQGYYEQYF,TGTGCCAGCGGACAGGGGTACTACGAGCAGTACTTC
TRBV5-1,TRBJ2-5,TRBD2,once,CASSPGLAGGPKETQYF,TGCGCCAGCAGCCCCGGACTAGCGGGAGGGCCCAAGGAGACCCAGTACTTC
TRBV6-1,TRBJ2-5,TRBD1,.,CARTRGRRETQYF,TGTGCCAGAACCAGGGGGCGCCGGGAGACCCAGTACTTC
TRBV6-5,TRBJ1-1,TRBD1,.,CASSSRQGGTEAFF,TGTGCCAGCAGTTCTAGACAGGGGGGCACTGAAGCTTTCTTT
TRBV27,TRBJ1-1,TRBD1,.,CASSGTGWEAFF,TGTGCCAGCAGTGGGACAGGGTGGGAAGCTTTCTTT
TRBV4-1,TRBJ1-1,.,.,CASTPLAGALLNTEAFF,TGCGCCAGCACCCCCCTTGCAGGGGCCCTCCTGAACACTGAAGCTTTCTTT
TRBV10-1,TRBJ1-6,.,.,CASRWTLSSYNSPLHF,TGCGCCAGCAGATGGACTTTAAGCTCCTATAATTCACCCCTCCACTTT
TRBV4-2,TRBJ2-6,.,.,CASSLRVSGANVLTF,TGTGCCAGCAGCCTTCGGGTTTCTGGTGCCAACGTCCTGACTTTC
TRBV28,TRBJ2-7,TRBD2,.,CASTLSGSSYEQYF,TGTGCCAGCACCCTTAGCGGGAGCTCCTACGAGCAGTACTTC
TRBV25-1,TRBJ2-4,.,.,CASSETGGEDIQYF,TGTGCCAGCAGTGAAACAGGGGGGGAGGACATTCAGTACTTC
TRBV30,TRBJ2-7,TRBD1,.,CAWSLMTGKDYEQYF,TGTGCCTGGAGCCTAATGACAGGGAAGGATTACGAGCAGTACTTC
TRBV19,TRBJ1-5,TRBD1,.,CASSIVGGGMVQPQHF,TGTGCCAGTAGTATAGTAGGGGGCGGGATGGTACAGCCCCAGCATTTT
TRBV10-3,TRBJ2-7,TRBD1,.,CAISAGQGYEQYF,TGTGCCATCAGCGCGGGACAGGGATACGAGCAGTACTTC
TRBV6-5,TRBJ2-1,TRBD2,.,CASSYWGGEGYNEQFF,TGTGCCAGCAGTTACTGGGGGGGTGAAGGGTACAATGAGCAGTTCTTC
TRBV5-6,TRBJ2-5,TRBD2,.,CASRREVQRETQYF,TGTGCCAGTAGACGGGAGGTCCAAAGGGAGACCCAGTACTTC
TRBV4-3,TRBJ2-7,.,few,CASSQVRGYEQYF,TGCGCCAGCAGCCAAGTTCGGGGCTACGAGCAGTACTTC
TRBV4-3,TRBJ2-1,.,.,CASSQDRNYNEQFF,TGCGCCAGCAGCCAAGACAGGAACTACAATGAGCAGTTCTTC
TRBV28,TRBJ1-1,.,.,CASSLLMNTEAFF,TGTGCCAGCAGTTTATTAATGAACACTGAAGCTTTCTTT
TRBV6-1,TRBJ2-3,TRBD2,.,CASSGAGVGTDTQYF,TGTGCCAGCAGTGGGGCGGGAGTGGGCACAGATACGCAGTATTTT
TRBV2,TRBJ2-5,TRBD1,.,CASSAYLQGEETQYF,TGTGCCAGCAGTGCCTATCTTCAGGGGGAAGAGACCCAGTACTTC
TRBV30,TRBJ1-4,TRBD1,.,CAWSPGQGPTNEKLFF,TGTGCCTGGAGTCCGGGACAGGGCCCAACTAATGAAAAACTGTTTTTT
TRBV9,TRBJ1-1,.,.,CASSVGSGNTEAFF,TGTGCCAGCAGCGTAGGTTCCGGGAACACTGAAGCTTTCTTT
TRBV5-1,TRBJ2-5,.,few,CASSLTTGSETQYF,TGCGCCAGCAGCTTGACGACAGGCTCGGAGACCCAGTACTTC
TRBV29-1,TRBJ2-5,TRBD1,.,CSGVRQGSETQYF,TGCAGCGGGGTCAGACAGGGGTCGGAGACCCAGTACTTC
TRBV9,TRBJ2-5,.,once,CASSVGGGQETQYF,TGTGCCAGCAGCGTAGGAGGTGGGCAAGAGACCCAGTACTTC
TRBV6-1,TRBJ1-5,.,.,CASQRQDSNQPQHF,TGTGCCAGCCAGCGGCAGGATAGCAATCAGCCCCAGCATTTT
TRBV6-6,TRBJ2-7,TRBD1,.,CATFGRGTGVDEQYF,TGTGCCACCTTCGGAAGGGGGACAGGGGTCGACGAGCAGTACTTC
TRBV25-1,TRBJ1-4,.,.,CASSELSEKLFF,TGTGCCAGCAGTGAATTGAGCGAAAAACTGTTTTTT
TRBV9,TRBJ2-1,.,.,CASSGTVHNEQFF,TGTGCCAGCAGCGGGACAGTTCACAATGAGCAGTTCTTC
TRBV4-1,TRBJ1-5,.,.,CASSQVGGQPQHF,TGCGCCAGCAGCCAAGTCGGGGGACAGCCCCAGCATTTT
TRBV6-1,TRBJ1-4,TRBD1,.,CASSEYRGAGEKLFF,TGTGCCAGCAGTGAATACAGGGGGGCAGGAGAAAAACTGTTTTTT